Reported below is one TCR beta chain. This receptor's antigen is unknown. Per-nucleotide qualities are absent, and no much larger clonotype sits a single base away. Counted from cysteine to phenylalanine, this CDR3 has 17 amino acids. Only the CDR3 DNA is retained, 51 bases long and in frame from the first base. V is cut by 0 bases and J by 0 bases, and the space between the germline ends is 12 bases. CDR1 is given as SGDLS and CDR2 as YYNGEE, both from the germline V gene. This record belongs to a study of regulatory T cells in long-lasting Graves disease (dated by TCRdb to the early 2020s). About the full investigation: Persistent Graves' disease meant more than 5 years of antithyroid drug treatment with TSH receptor autoantibodies that stayed positive. Persistent Graves' disease patients were compared with newly diagnosed Graves' disease patients by peripheral blood TCR sequencing and RNA sequencing. The study was conducted in China and was registered as a clinical trial. TCR sequencing covered some 13 persistent and 20 newly diagnosed Graves' disease patients, around 33 samples in total. Persistent Graves' disease patients in the clinical cohort had taken antithyroid drugs for roughly 10 years on average. Study-wide findings and limitations: The authors noted that the small sample size was a limitation that may lower accuracy. Persistent patients shared more public clonotypes among themselves (roughly 2,700) than newly diagnosed patients did (more than 950). Preferential use of TRBV28, TRBJ1-2 and TRBJ2-5 was observed in persistent disease, whereas TRBV20-1 and TRBJ2-1 were favored in newly diagnosed disease. Sequencing and analysis were restricted to the TCR beta chain. Compared with newly diagnosed patients, patients with persistent Graves' disease had lower TCR Shannon entropy and fewer highly expanded clones, which suggests clonal expansion. Because the primary lesion, thyroid tissue, could not be accessed, the study looked at peripheral blood alone.

The library came from multiplex PCR. Sequencing relied on an Illumina HiSeq 4000. iRepertoire HTBI primers and Arm-PCR amplification of CDR3 regions were used to construct TCR beta libraries. Before sequencing, the PCR products underwent gel purification. In the paper's pipeline: A total of 62 TRBV and 14 TRBJ segments were identified across samples and were used for gene usage analysis of CDR3 amino acid clonotypes. COPE and FqMerger were used to merge filtered high-quality paired reads into contigs. BLAST was used to align contigs to IMGT TRBV, TRBD and TRBJ reference genes, and CDR3 was defined according to IMGT. Highly expanded clones were defined as clonotypes with a frequency above 0.1%. Shannon entropy was used to measure repertoire diversity, and the Gini coefficient was used to measure V-J evenness. A clonotype found in more than one individual was treated as public. The public reads were reprocessed in TCRdb via fastp at Q25 and MiXCR, keeping in-frame beta chains. Duplicate CDR3 protein sequences are folded into a single record with the most common DNA and genes. These V and J calls derive from TCRdb rather than the authors' analysis. Across this sample there are 700,000 or so distinct CDR3 sequences, with about 30% seen only once. The ten largest clones take up roughly 40% of the sample.

The time point label on this specimen signifies: persistent/refractory GD, antithyroid drugs over 5 years with positive TRAb. RNA was extracted from PBMCs in TRIzol for both TCR sequencing and RNA sequencing. The diagnosis of Graves' disease was made according to American Thyroid Association guidelines. The patients came from an endocrinology department in Xi'an, China. Each patient gave approximately 10 milliliters of peripheral blood, collected in an EDTA anticoagulant tube. Ficoll Paque Plus density gradient separation was used to isolate PBMCs, and no further T cell sorting was performed. An Agilent 2100 Bioanalyzer and agarose gel were used to check RNA quality, and a NanoDrop 2000 was used to measure RNA concentration.

The sequencing here drew on peripheral blood mononuclear cells (PBMCs), taken when the disease was refractory, from a patient treated with antithyroid drugs. The clonotype originates from a female donor with Graves disease. The V and J genes are TRBV9 and TRBJ2-2, with TRBD1 tentatively as D gene (5 bases match). The nucleotide sequence is given as TGTGCCAGCAGCGTAGGAGAGACAGCACCGAACACCGGGGAGCTGTTTTTT. This encodes CASSVGETAPNTGELFF.